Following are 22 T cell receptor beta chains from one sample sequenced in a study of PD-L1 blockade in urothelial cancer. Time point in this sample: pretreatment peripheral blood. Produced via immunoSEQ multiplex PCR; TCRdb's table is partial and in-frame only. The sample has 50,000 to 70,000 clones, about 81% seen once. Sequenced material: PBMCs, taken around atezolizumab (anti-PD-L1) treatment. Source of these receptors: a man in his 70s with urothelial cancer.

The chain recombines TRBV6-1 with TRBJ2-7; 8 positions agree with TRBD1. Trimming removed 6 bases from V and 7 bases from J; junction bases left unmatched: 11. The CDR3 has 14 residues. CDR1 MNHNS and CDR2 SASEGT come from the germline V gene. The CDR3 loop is CASRSGQVEEEQYF. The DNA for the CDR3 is TGTGCCAGCAGATCGGGACAGGTGGAGGAAGAGCAGTACTTC.

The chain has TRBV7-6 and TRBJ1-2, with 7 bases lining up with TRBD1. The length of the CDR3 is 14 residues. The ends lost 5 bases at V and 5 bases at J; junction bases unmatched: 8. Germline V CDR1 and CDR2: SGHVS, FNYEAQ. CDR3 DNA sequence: TGTGCCAGCAGCCCCGGACAGGATTGGTATGGCTACACCTTC. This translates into CASSPGQDWYGYTF.

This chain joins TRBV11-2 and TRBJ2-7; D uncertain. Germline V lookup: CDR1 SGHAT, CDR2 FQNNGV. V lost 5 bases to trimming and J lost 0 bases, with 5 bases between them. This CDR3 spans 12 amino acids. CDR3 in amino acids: CASSLSSYEQYF. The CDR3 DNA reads TGTGCCAGCAGCCTATCCTCCTACGAGCAGTACTTC.

The CDR3 loop reads CAWSRGGSNQPQHF. The DNA for the CDR3 is TGTGCCTGGAGCCGGGGGGGGAGCAATCAGCCCCAGCATTTT. The chain links TRBV30 to TRBJ1-5; D possibly corresponds to TRBD1 (5 bases). Germline V gene data show CDR1 as GTSNPN and CDR2 as SVGIG (reference sequence). The CDR3 has 14 amino acids. Trimming pared 3 bases from V and 1 base from J, leaving 10 bases between. Complete variable domain (other parts from reference TRBV30 and TRBJ1-5): SQTIHQWPATLVQPVGSPLSLECTVEGTSNPNLYWYRQAAGRGLQLLFYSVGIGQISSEVPQNLSASRPQDRQFILSSKKLLLSDSGFYLCAWSRGGSNQPQHFGDGTRLSIL.

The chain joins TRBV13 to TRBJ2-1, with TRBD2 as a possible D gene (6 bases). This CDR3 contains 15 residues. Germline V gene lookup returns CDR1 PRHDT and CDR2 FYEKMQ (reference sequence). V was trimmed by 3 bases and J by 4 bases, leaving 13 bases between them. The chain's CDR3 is CASSFASSDYNEQFF. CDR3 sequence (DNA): TGTGCCAGCAGCTTCGCCTCTAGCGATTACAATGAGCAGTTCTTC.

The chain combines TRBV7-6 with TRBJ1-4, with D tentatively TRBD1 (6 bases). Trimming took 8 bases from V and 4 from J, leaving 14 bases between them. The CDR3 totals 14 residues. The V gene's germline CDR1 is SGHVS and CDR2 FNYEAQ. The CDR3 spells CASSEARGNEKLFF. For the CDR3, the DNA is TGTGCCAGCTCCGAGGCCAGGGGTAATGAAAAACTGTTTTTT.

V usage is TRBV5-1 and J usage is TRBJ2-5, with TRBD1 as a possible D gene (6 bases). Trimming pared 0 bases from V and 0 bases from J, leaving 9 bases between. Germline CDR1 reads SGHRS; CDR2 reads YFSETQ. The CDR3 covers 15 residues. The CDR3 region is CASSLDTGHQETQYF. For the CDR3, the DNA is TGCGCCAGCAGCTTGGATACAGGGCACCAAGAGACCCAGTACTTC. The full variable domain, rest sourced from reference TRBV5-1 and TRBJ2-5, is KAGVTQTPRYLIKTRGQQVTLSCSPISGHRSVSWYQQTPGQGLQFLFEYFSETQRNKGNFPGRFSGRQFSNSRSEMNVSTLELGDSALYLCASSLDTGHQETQYFGPGTRLLVL.

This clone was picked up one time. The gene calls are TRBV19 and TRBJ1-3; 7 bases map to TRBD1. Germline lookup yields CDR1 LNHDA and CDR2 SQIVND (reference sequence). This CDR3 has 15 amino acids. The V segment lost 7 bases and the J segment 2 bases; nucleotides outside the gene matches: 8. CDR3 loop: CASTADREAGNTIYF. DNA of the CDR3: TGTGCCAGTACCGCAGACAGGGAAGCTGGAAACACCATATATTTT.

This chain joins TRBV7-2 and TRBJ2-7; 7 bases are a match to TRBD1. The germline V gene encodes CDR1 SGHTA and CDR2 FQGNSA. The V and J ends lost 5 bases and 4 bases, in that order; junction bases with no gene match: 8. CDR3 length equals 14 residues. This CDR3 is CASSPRQGGYEQYF. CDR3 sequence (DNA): TGTGCCAGCAGCCCCAGACAGGGTGGGTACGAGCAGTACTTC.

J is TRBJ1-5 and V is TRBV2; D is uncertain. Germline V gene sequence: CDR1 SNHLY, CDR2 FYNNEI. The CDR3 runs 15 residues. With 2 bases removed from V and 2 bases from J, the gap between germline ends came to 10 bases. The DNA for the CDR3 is TGTGCCAGCAGTGAACAAAGGCAGGGCAATCAGCCCCAGCATTTT. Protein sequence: CASSEQRQGNQPQHF.

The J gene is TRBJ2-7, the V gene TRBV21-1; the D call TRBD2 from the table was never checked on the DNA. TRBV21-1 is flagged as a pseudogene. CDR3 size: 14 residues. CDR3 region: CASPRTSGSNEQYF. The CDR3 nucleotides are TGTGCCAGTCCTCGGACTAGCGGGAGCAACGAGCAGTACTTC.

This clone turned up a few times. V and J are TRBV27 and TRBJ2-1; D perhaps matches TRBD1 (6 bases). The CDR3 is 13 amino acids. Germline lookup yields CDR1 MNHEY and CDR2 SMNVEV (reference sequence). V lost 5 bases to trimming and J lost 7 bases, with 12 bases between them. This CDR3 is CASSRRGGNEQFF. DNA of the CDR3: TGTGCCAGCAGTCGTCGAGGGGGAAATGAGCAGTTCTTC.

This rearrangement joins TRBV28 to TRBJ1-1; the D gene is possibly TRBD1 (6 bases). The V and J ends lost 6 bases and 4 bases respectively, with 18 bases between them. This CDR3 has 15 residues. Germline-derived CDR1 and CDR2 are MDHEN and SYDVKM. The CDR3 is CASRKDRRLTTEAFF. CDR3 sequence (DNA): TGTGCCAGCAGGAAAGACAGGCGACTTACCACTGAAGCTTTCTTT.

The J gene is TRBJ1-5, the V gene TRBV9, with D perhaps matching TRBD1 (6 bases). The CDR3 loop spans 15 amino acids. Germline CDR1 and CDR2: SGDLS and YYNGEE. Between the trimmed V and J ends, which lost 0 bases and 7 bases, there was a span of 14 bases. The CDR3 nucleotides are TGTGCCAGCAGCGTAGGAACAGGGCATGAACAGCCCCAGCATTTT. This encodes CASSVGTGHEQPQHF. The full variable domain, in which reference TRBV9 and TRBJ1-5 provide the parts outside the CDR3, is DSGVTQTPKHLITATGQRVTLRCSPRSGDLSVYWYQQSLDQGLQFLIQYYNGEERAKGNILERFSAQQFPDLHSELNLSSLELGDSALYFCASSVGTGHEQPQHFGDGTRLSIL.

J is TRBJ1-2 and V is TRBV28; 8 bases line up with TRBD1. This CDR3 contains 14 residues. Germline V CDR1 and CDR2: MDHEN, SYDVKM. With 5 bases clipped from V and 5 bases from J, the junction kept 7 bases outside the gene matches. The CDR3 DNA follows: TGTGCCAGCAGTCAAGGACAGGGTAGATATGGCTACACCTTC. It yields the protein CASSQGQGRYGYTF.

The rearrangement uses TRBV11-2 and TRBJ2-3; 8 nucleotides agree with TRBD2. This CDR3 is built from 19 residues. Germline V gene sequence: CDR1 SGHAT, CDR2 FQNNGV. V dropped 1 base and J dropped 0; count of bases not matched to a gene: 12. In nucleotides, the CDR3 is TGTGCCAGCAGCTTAGGTGGACTAGCCGAATGGTATAGCACAGATACGCAGTATTTT. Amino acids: CASSLGGLAEWYSTDTQYF.

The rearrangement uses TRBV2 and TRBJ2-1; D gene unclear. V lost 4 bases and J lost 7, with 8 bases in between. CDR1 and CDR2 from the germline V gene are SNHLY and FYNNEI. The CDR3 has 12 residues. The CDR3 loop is CASSVTINEQFF. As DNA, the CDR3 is TGTGCCAGCAGTGTTACAATTAATGAGCAGTTCTTC.

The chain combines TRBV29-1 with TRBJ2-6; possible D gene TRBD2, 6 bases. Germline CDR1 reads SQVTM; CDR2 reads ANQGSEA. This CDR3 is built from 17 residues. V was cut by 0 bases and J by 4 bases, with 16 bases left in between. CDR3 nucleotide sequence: TGCAGCGTTGAAGATCTTCGGGGACTTTTGGGGGCCAACGTCCTGACTTTC. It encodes CSVEDLRGLLGANVLTF.

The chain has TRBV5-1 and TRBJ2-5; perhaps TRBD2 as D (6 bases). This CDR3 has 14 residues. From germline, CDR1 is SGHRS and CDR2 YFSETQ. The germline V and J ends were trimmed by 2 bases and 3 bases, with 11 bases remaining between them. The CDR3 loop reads CASSFFWGEETQYF. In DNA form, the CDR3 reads TGCGCCAGCAGCTTTTTTTGGGGGGAAGAGACCCAGTACTTC.

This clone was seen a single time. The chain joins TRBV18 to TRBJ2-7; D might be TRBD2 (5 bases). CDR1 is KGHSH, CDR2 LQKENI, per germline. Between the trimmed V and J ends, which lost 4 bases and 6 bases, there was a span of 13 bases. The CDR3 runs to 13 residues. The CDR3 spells CASSQAEGSEQYF. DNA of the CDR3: TGTGCCAGCTCACAGGCAGAGGGCTCCGAGCAGTACTTC.

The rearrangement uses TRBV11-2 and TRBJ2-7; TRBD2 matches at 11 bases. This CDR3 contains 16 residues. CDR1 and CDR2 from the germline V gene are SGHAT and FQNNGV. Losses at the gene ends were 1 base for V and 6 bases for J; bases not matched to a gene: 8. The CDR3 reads CASSLVLTSGRAEQYF. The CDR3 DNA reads TGTGCCAGCAGCTTAGTTTTAACTAGCGGGAGAGCCGAGCAGTACTTC.

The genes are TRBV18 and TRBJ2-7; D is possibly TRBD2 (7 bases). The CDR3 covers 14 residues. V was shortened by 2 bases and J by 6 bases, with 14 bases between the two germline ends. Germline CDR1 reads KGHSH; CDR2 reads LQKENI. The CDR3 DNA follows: TGTGCCAGCTCACCAGTCGAGGGGGGGCGCGAGCAGTACTTC. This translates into CASSPVEGGREQYF.